This T cell receptor (beta chain) was recorded in a study of patients and donors after allogeneic stem cell transplantation. A single record per CDR3 protein comes from TCRdb applying MiXCR to the RT-PCR reads. The sample includes about a million distinct CDR3 sequences, more than 15% of them seen just once. The trim removed 5 bases at V and 0 bases at J, leaving 5 bases unmatched. CDR3 size: 15 residues. Germline-derived CDR1 and CDR2 are SGHTA and FQGTGA. Material: blood, either unsorted or a sorted T cell fraction (not recorded which). This sequence was found in a human donor who was either an allogeneic HSCT recipient or a stem cell or donor lymphocyte infusion donor (not recorded which). It is not recorded whose cells these are; they may come from a transplant donor. The chain couples TRBV7-3 to TRBJ2-3; 7 nucleotides agree with TRBD1. The DNA for the CDR3 is TGTGCCAGCAGCGGACAGGCTGCTAGCACAGATACGCAGTATTTT. Protein: CASSGQAASTDTQYF.